The 30 T cell receptor beta chains listed next were all sequenced from one sample in a study of cytomegalovirus exposure and HLA in healthy donors. Primers for the PCR totalled 60 Vbeta and 13 Jbeta. Using immunoSEQ multiplex PCR, the repertoire was profiled, and TCRdb retains in-frame clones only, with some absent. The data contain 100,000 to 150,000 clones, more than 60% of them singletons. The specimen sequenced was PBMCs. The source of these receptors is a woman aged 55-69 years in good health and CMV-seropositive.

This clone has more than one count but fewer than ten. This CDR3 reads CASSKQGAPYGYTF. The DNA for the CDR3 is TGTGCCAGCAGCAAACAGGGTGCTCCCTATGGCTACACCTTC. The chain combines TRBV7-2 with TRBJ1-2; tentative D call: TRBD1 (6 bases). The CDR3 runs to 14 residues. The V and J ends lost 5 bases and 4 bases respectively, with 14 bases between them. CDR1 SGHTA and CDR2 FQGNSA come from the germline V gene.

The chain links TRBV5-1 to TRBJ1-2; 7 bases match TRBD1. The CDR3 sequence is 15 residues long. Germline lookup yields CDR1 SGHRS and CDR2 YFSETQ. After removal of 0 bases from V and 3 bases from J, the junction contained 5 bases not matched to a gene. The chain's CDR3 is CASSLDSGGYYGYTF. CDR3 nucleotides: TGCGCCAGCAGCTTGGATTCAGGGGGATACTATGGCTACACCTTC. The entire variable domain, with the rest obtained from reference TRBV5-1 and TRBJ1-2, is as follows: KAGVTQTPRYLIKTRGQQVTLSCSPISGHRSVSWYQQTPGQGLQFLFEYFSETQRNKGNFPGRFSGRQFSNSRSEMNVSTLELGDSALYLCASSLDSGGYYGYTFGSGTRLTVV.

In its sample, this clone was seen a few times. This same CDR3 is encoded by further DNA sequences in the sample. V gene TRBV11-2 combines with J gene TRBJ2-5, with 8 bases lining up with TRBD1. V shed 5 bases and J 4 bases; nucleotides not matched to a gene: 3. The length of the CDR3 is 13 residues. The germline V gene has CDR1 SGHAT and CDR2 FQNNGV. CDR3 amino acids: CASSQDRGETQYF. In nucleotides, the CDR3 is TGTGCCAGCAGCCAAGACAGGGGAGAGACCCAGTACTTC.

The CDR3 DNA sequence: TGTGCCAGCAGTCGCACCGGGACTGGAGACAATGAGCAGTTCTTC. This codes for CASSRTGTGDNEQFF. This sequence joins TRBV7-8 and TRBJ2-1; tentative D call: TRBD2 (6 bases). The CDR3 runs 15 residues. Germline V gene sequence: CDR1 SGHVS, CDR2 FQNEAQ. V was clipped by 6 bases and J by 5 bases, with 17 bases between them.

This chain joins TRBV10-3 and TRBJ1-2, with D uncertain. CDR1 ENHRY and CDR2 SYGVKD come from the germline V gene. This CDR3 contains 13 residues. The V and J ends lost 10 bases and 6 bases respectively, with 18 bases between them. CDR3 residues: CATKPELNDGYTF. DNA of the CDR3: TGTGCCACGAAACCTGAACTGAACGATGGCTACACCTTC.

This clone was recorded a few times. The chain links TRBV19 to TRBJ2-4; TRBD1 agrees at 10 bases. Germline trimming cut 4 bases from V and 6 bases from J; bases unmatched to any gene: 12. The germline V gene has CDR1 LNHDA and CDR2 SQIVND (reference sequence). CDR3 length: 17 residues. As DNA, the CDR3 is TGTGCCAGTAGTACAGCTCGACAGGGGGCTATAGGAAACATTCAGTACTTC. This gives the protein CASSTARQGAIGNIQYF. The full variable domain, with the rest looked up from reference TRBV19 and TRBJ2-4, is DGGITQSPKYLFRKEGQNVTLSCEQNLNHDAMYWYRQDPGQGLRLIYYSQIVNDFQKGDIAEGYSVSREKKESFPLTVTSAQKNPTAFYLCASSTARQGAIGNIQYFGAGTRLSVL.

The chain links TRBV27 to TRBJ1-1; D uncertain. The CDR3 is 13 amino acids. Between the trimmed V and J ends, which lost 2 bases and 4 bases, there was a span of 8 bases. The V gene's germline CDR1 is MNHEY and CDR2 SMNVEV (reference sequence). The CDR3 reads CASSLKGGTEAFF. DNA for the CDR3: TGTGCCAGCAGTTTAAAGGGAGGCACTGAAGCTTTCTTT.

The V gene is TRBV6-5, the J gene TRBJ2-2; TRBD2 is a possible D gene (5 bases). Between the trimmed V and J ends, which lost 2 bases and 4 bases, there was a span of 11 bases. The CDR3 runs to 15 residues. Per germline, CDR1 MNHEY and CDR2 SVGAGI. The CDR3 loop reads CASSYRGVVTGELFF. The DNA for the CDR3 is TGTGCCAGCAGTTACCGGGGAGTAGTCACCGGGGAGCTGTTTTTT.

The rearrangement uses TRBV7-9 and TRBJ1-5, with D possibly matching TRBD1 (5 bases). Trimming removed 4 bases at V and 7 bases at J, with 11 bases between. The CDR3 runs 13 residues. Germline lookup yields CDR1 SEHNR and CDR2 FQNEAQ (reference sequence). As DNA, the CDR3 is TGTGCCAGCAGCTCAACAGGTGAACAGCCCCAGCATTTT. This codes for CASSSTGEQPQHF.

The chain has TRBV19 and TRBJ2-7; D gene ambiguous. This CDR3 comprises 13 residues. Trimming stripped 4 bases from V and 1 base from J, with 8 bases between. Germline loops: CDR1 LNHDA, CDR2 SQIVND (reference sequence). This CDR3 reads CASSTLGSYEQYF. The CDR3 DNA follows: TGTGCCAGTAGTACGCTCGGTTCCTACGAGCAGTACTTC.

The rearrangement uses TRBV2 and TRBJ2-5; TRBD1 aligns across 7 bases. The J call could be wrong; TRBJ2-7 is a better fit for the DNA end. The CDR3 covers 15 residues. The germline V gene has CDR1 SNHLY and CDR2 FYNNEI. This chain's CDR3 is CASSTYLGTVNEQYF. The CDR3 DNA reads TGTGCCAGCAGTACCTACCTAGGGACAGTGAACGAGCAGTACTTC.

V usage is TRBV29-1 and J usage is TRBJ2-7; 11 nucleotides line up with TRBD2. CDR1 is SQVTM and CDR2 is ANQGSEA in the germline V gene. Trimming took 1 base from V and 4 from J; bases not matched to a gene: 9. CDR3 length equals 16 residues. The CDR3 sequence: CSVEGAPGLAEYEQYF. Here the CDR3 DNA reads TGCAGCGTTGAAGGGGCTCCGGGACTAGCGGAGTACGAGCAGTACTTC.

The V and J genes are TRBV19 and TRBJ2-1, with 12 bases lining up with TRBD2. The germline gives CDR1 LNHDA, CDR2 SQIVND (reference sequence). V lost 1 base to trimming and J lost 2 bases; unmatched junction nucleotides: 0. The CDR3 runs to 16 residues. The CDR3 nucleotides read TGTGCCAGTAGTATAGGGACTAGCGGGACCTACAATGAGCAGTTCTTC. It specifies CASSIGTSGTYNEQFF.

The chain recombines TRBV23-1 with TRBJ2-5; 7 nucleotides agree with TRBD1. TRBV23-1 carries the ORF label, with uncertain function. Trimming cost V 7 bases and J 5 bases; bases outside gene matches: 19. This CDR3 comprises 17 residues. Written as DNA, the CDR3 is TGCGCCAGCACCCCCCCCTCTAAGACAGGGTCGGAGGAGACCCAGTACTTC. This translates into CASTPPSKTGSEETQYF.

The chain has TRBV13 and TRBJ1-3, with 9 bases matching TRBD1. This CDR3 is built from 19 residues. The junction had 14 bases not matched to a gene; V was cut back by 5 bases and J by 0 bases. Per the germline V gene, CDR1 is PRHDT and CDR2 is FYEKMQ (reference sequence). CDR3 protein: CASSGFGTGSLSSGNTIYF. DNA of the CDR3: TGTGCCAGCAGCGGGTTTGGGACAGGGAGTTTAAGCTCTGGAAACACCATATATTTT.

The gene calls are TRBV6-1 and TRBJ2-1, with TRBD2 matching over 14 bases. The CDR3 loop spans 18 amino acids. CDR1 and CDR2 from the germline V gene are MNHNS and SASEGT. With 1 base clipped from V and 4 bases from J, the junction kept 6 bases outside the gene matches. In DNA, the CDR3 is TGTGCCAGCAGTGAAGAAGGGACTAGCGGGGGCCTATACAATGAGCAGTTCTTC. It yields the protein CASSEEGTSGGLYNEQFF.

The chain is built from TRBV19 and TRBJ1-2; D is ambiguous. Germline values: CDR1 LNHDA, CDR2 SQIVND (reference sequence). The CDR3 is 13 residues long. Deletions cut 6 bases from V and 7 bases from J, with 15 bases between. CDR3 in amino acids: CASRQEGPGGYTF. The CDR3 DNA follows: TGTGCCAGTAGACAAGAGGGCCCGGGTGGCTACACCTTC.

CDR3: CASSVGVGQITSYGYTF. The CDR3 DNA reads TGTGCCAGCAGCGTGGGGGTGGGACAGATAACATCCTATGGCTACACCTTC. This sequence joins TRBV9 and TRBJ1-2; TRBD1 agrees at 7 bases. The junction had 14 bases not matched to a gene; V was cut back by 2 bases and J by 4 bases. Germline assignment: CDR1 SGDLS and CDR2 YYNGEE. The CDR3 loop spans 17 amino acids.

This clone is a singleton in its sample. V is TRBV11-3 and J is TRBJ1-1; no definite D call. The CDR3 loop spans 13 amino acids. V dropped 5 bases and J dropped 2 bases, with 9 bases sitting between them. Germline V lookup: CDR1 SGHNT, CDR2 YENEEA. CDR3 loop: CASSVRLNTEAFF. CDR3 in DNA: TGTGCCAGCAGCGTGAGACTTAACACTGAAGCTTTCTTT.

This chain joins TRBV6-6 and TRBJ1-1; 12 nucleotides line up with TRBD1. Per germline, CDR1 MNHNY and CDR2 SVGAGI (reference sequence). V lost 2 bases to trimming and J lost 5 bases; unmatched junction nucleotides: 6. The CDR3 length is 16 residues. The CDR3 DNA sequence: TGTGCCAGCAGTTACCCTGGGGACAGGGGGCGGACTGAAGCTTTCTTT. This sequence encodes CASSYPGDRGRTEAFF.

This rearrangement joins TRBV9 to TRBJ2-7; 7 nucleotides align to TRBD1. V gave up 2 bases and J gave up 4 bases; unmatched junction bases: 6. This CDR3 has 14 amino acids. Per the germline V gene, CDR1 is SGDLS and CDR2 is YYNGEE. The CDR3: CASSVGTDYYEQYF. CDR3 nucleotide sequence: TGTGCCAGCAGCGTTGGGACAGACTATTACGAGCAGTACTTC.

This clone was seen only a few times. This chain uses TRBV7-2 with TRBJ1-3; no definite D call. V was cut by 4 bases and J by 8 bases, with 15 bases left in between. Germline lookup yields CDR1 SGHTA and CDR2 FQGNSA. CDR3 length: 14 amino acids. The CDR3 here is CASSSGTIGDTIYF. DNA of the CDR3: TGTGCCAGCAGCTCAGGAACTATCGGGGACACCATATATTTT.

Regarding this clone: Other DNA sequences in this sample translate to the same CDR3. The chain carries TRBV12-5 and TRBJ2-6; 8 bases agree with TRBD1. Trimming cost V 3 bases and J 0 bases; bases outside gene matches: 1. Germline V CDR1 and CDR2: LGHNT, FRNRAP. The CDR3 is 16 amino acids. The CDR3 loop is CASGFTGGSGANVLTF. CDR3 in DNA: TGTGCTAGTGGTTTTACAGGGGGCTCTGGGGCCAACGTCCTGACTTTC.

In this sample, this clone turned up a few times. The chain carries TRBV4-1 and TRBJ2-1; TRBD2 matches at 10 bases. The CDR3 totals 16 residues. V gave up 5 bases and J gave up 1 base; unmatched junction bases: 5. From germline, CDR1 is MGHRA and CDR2 YSYEKL. This chain's CDR3 is CASSGASGSSYNEQFF. CDR3 in DNA: TGCGCCAGCAGCGGAGCTAGCGGGAGTTCCTACAATGAGCAGTTCTTC.

The chain combines TRBV9 with TRBJ2-1; TRBD1 matches 9 bases. The V gene's germline CDR1 is SGDLS and CDR2 YYNGEE. This CDR3 spans 15 amino acids. The ends lost 2 bases at V and 7 bases at J; junction bases unmatched: 7. The CDR3 DNA reads as TGTGCCAGCAGCGTTAGGGGACAGGGTGAGAATGAGCAGTTCTTC. Translation gives CASSVRGQGENEQFF.

This clone appeared a few times. The gene calls are TRBV4-1 and TRBJ2-2; tentatively, D is TRBD1 (6 bases). Germline CDR1 and CDR2: MGHRA and YSYEKL. The germline V and J ends were trimmed by 1 base and 6 bases, with 15 bases remaining between them. The CDR3 runs 16 residues. The CDR3 sequence is CASSQVRGGGPGELFF. The CDR3, as DNA: TGCGCCAGCAGCCAAGTGAGAGGGGGTGGGCCCGGGGAGCTGTTTTTT.

V gene TRBV7-9 combines with J gene TRBJ1-2, with 9 nucleotides matching TRBD1. Germline V gene lookup returns CDR1 SEHNR and CDR2 FQNEAQ (reference sequence). The CDR3 covers 15 residues. The J segment lost 3 bases and the V segment lost 8 bases, leaving 10 bases of the junction unmatched. The CDR3 spells CASLEITGGYYGYTF. The CDR3 coding sequence is TGTGCCAGCCTGGAGATCACAGGGGGCTACTATGGCTACACCTTC.

The chain joins TRBV11-1 to TRBJ2-1; TRBD2 matches 15 bases. This CDR3 is 19 amino acids long. V dropped 3 bases and J dropped 7; count of bases not matched to a gene: 13. Germline V gene lookup returns CDR1 SGHAT and CDR2 FQDESV (reference sequence). Here the CDR3 DNA reads TGTGCCAGCAGCTTCGGGGGAGTGGGACTAGCGGGAGGAGGTAATGAGCAGTTCTTC. It translates to CASSFGGVGLAGGGNEQFF.

V is TRBV19 and J is TRBJ1-1, with D possibly matching TRBD1 (5 bases). Germline loops: CDR1 LNHDA, CDR2 SQIVND (reference sequence). V lost 8 bases, J lost 0 bases, and 10 bases lay in between. The length of the CDR3 is 13 residues. The CDR3 is CASGDSLNTEAFF. Here the CDR3 DNA reads TGTGCCAGTGGAGACAGCTTGAACACTGAAGCTTTCTTT.

The V and J genes are TRBV5-1 and TRBJ2-3, with D unresolved. V was trimmed by 5 bases and J by 1 base, leaving 8 bases between them. Germline CDR1 SGHRS, CDR2 YFSETQ. The CDR3 runs to 13 residues. DNA for the CDR3: TGCGCCAGCAGGGTAGCTGGCACAGATACGCAGTATTTT. Translation gives CASRVAGTDTQYF.